This T cell receptor (beta chain) stems from a study of control samples from healthy donors and cancer patients. Sequencing was performed with immunoSEQ multiplex PCR; in TCRdb, only in-frame clones are kept and a portion is missing. The repertoire holds fewer than 95,000 clones, with roughly nine tenths as singletons. The V gene end was trimmed by 7 bases and the J gene end by 4 bases; junction bases not matched to a gene: 13. The CDR3 extends over 16 amino acids. In germline, CDR1 is SNHLY, CDR2 FYNNEI. The sample consisted of blood. The gene calls are TRBV2 and TRBJ1-5, with TRBD1 matching over 7 bases. This TCR was recovered from a man aged 30 to 39 in good health. The CDR3 spells CASTRSRGQSNQPQHF. Here the CDR3 DNA reads TGTGCCAGCACGAGGAGTAGGGGACAGAGTAATCAGCCCCAGCATTTT.